This section outlines one T cell receptor (beta chain) sequence together with its context. The antigen is undetermined. A much larger clone differs by one base, so this may be a read error. This record comes from a study of tumor-infiltrating lymphocytes in primary liver carcinoma. Overall study context: Both sexes were represented among patients, who were 30 to 69 years old. Among the tumors, stages were T1-T3 N0M0 and sizes roughly 4.2 to 11 cm.

For blood RNA, unsorted whole blood served as the source, and germline DNA was extracted too. The authors made TCR beta cDNA from around 500 ng total RNA with a constant-region primer. Sequencing libraries for TCR beta derived from three nested multiplex PCR rounds that used slightly modified ARM-PCR. TRBV1-TRBV30 forward primers and a C-beta reverse primer were used in the first two PCR rounds, which each ran for around 11 cycles. MiXCR, run by TCRdb on the multiplex PCR reads, gives a single entry per CDR3 protein. The sample has some 180,000 distinct CDR3 sequences; 60% are singletons. The study's findings and limits: Paired tumor-adjacent and tumor-blood samples overlapped less than tumor region pairs did.

The germline V gene encodes CDR1 SGHRS and CDR2 YFSETQ. The CDR3 is made up of 13 amino acids. The V call is TRBV5-1, the J call TRBJ1-1, with D unresolved. The sequencing input was peripheral blood. The sequence was collected from a man in his forties with primary liver carcinoma and hepatitis B virus infection. CDR3 in amino acids: CANSLQANTEAFF. CDR3 sequence (DNA): TGCGCCAACAGCTTGCAGGCGAACACTGAAGCTTTCTTT.